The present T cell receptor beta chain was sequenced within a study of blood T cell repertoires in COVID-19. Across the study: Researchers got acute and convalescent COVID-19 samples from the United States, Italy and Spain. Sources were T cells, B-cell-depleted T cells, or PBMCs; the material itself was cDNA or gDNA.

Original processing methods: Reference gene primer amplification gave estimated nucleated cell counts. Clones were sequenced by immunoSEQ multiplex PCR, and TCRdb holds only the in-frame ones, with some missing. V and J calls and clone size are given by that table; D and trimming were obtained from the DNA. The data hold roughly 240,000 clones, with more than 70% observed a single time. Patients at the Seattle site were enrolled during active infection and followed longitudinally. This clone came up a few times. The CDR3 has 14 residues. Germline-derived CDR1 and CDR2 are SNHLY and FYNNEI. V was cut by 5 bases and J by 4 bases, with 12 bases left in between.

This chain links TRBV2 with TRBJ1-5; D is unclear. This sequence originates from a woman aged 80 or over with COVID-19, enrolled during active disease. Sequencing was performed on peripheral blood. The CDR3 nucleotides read TGTGCCAGCAGTAGGCGGGCCTCAAATCAGCCCCAGCATTTT. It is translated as CASSRRASNQPQHF.